This T cell receptor (beta chain) came from a study of T cell changes during pregnancy in multiple sclerosis. The germline CDR1 and CDR2 sequences are ENHRY and SYGVKD. Trimming removed 3 bases from V and 6 bases from J; junction bases left unmatched: 2. The CDR3 is 15 amino acids. Here immunoSEQ multiplex PCR was the method, and the copy in TCRdb shows in-frame clones only, minus some. This table has about 53,000 clones, around 90% appearing once. This rearrangement joins TRBV10-3 to TRBJ2-1, with 13 bases matching TRBD2. Sequenced material: peripheral blood, taken after pregnancy. This clonotype was sampled from a female donor in good health, enrolled as a control in a pregnancy study. As DNA, the CDR3 is TGTGCCATCAGTGATGGACTAGCGGGAGTCAATGAGCAGTTCTTC. This codes for CAISDGLAGVNEQFF.